One and the same sample provided the 21 T cell receptor beta chains below, sequenced in a study of blood T cell repertoires in COVID-19. TCRdb's copy holds only in-frame clones and misses some; the assay was immunoSEQ multiplex PCR. The data hold approximately 130,000 clones, with 85% observed a single time. Material for sequencing was peripheral blood. Every receptor here comes from a human donor in a cohort sampled during active COVID-19.

The gene calls are TRBV24-1 and TRBJ2-1; perhaps TRBD2 as D (5 bases). The V and J ends lost 4 bases and 4 bases respectively, with 19 bases between them. This CDR3 is 17 amino acids long. Germline-derived CDR1 and CDR2 are KGHDR and SFDVKD. The CDR3 DNA is TGTGCCACCAGTGACCAAGTGAGCGGACCCTCGTACAATGAGCAGTTCTTC. It yields the protein CATSDQVSGPSYNEQFF.

The chain uses TRBV5-1 and TRBJ2-2, with 14 nucleotides matching TRBD2. CDR1 is SGHRS, CDR2 YFSETQ, per germline. With 4 bases clipped from V and 4 bases from J, the junction kept 9 bases outside the gene matches. The CDR3 length is 18 residues. This chain's CDR3 is CASSLRGLAGDTTGELFF. For the CDR3, the DNA is TGCGCCAGCAGCCTCAGGGGACTAGCGGGAGATACCACCGGGGAGCTGTTTTTT.

The V and J genes are TRBV7-8 and TRBJ2-5, with 7 bases fitting TRBD1. Germline CDR1 is SGHVS and CDR2 is FQNEAQ. V was clipped by 5 bases and J by 3 bases; unmatched bases: 9. The CDR3 covers 15 residues. In DNA, the CDR3 is TGTGCCAGCAGCACCGACAGGGCCGGGGAAGAGACCCAGTACTTC. Amino acids: CASSTDRAGEETQYF.

The V gene is TRBV6-2 or TRBV6-3, the J gene TRBJ1-4; 7 bases are shared with TRBD1. CDR1 and CDR2 from the germline V gene are MNHEY and SVGEGT. There are 17 residues in the CDR3. Trimming removed 0 bases from V and 4 bases from J; junction bases left unmatched: 8. The CDR3 DNA sequence: TGTGCCAGCAGTTACTCGACCCCGGGACAGCTTAATGAAAAACTGTTTTTT. Amino acids: CASSYSTPGQLNEKLFF.

The gene calls are TRBV5-1 and TRBJ1-1; no reliable D call. Germline CDR1 SGHRS, CDR2 YFSETQ. Trimming removed 0 bases from V and 8 bases from J, with 11 bases in between. The CDR3 is 13 amino acids. The CDR3 DNA reads as TGCGCCAGCAGCTTGGAGATCTCAGGAGAAGCTTTCTTT. Amino acids: CASSLEISGEAFF.

This clone was counted a single time. This sequence joins TRBV6-1 and TRBJ2-3; 10 bases line up with TRBD2. With V trimmed by 0 bases and J by 4 bases, 4 bases remained unmatched. CDR1 and CDR2 (germline): MNHNS, SASEGT. CDR3 length equals 16 residues. CDR3 bases: TGTGCCAGCAGTGAAGCTGCCAGCGGGGGGGCAGATACGCAGTATTTT. Amino acid sequence: CASSEAASGGADTQYF.

The chain couples TRBV7-2 to TRBJ1-2, with 8 bases lining up with TRBD1. The CDR3 has 13 residues. Germline assignment: CDR1 SGHTA and CDR2 FQGNSA. V gave up 4 bases and J gave up 8 bases; unmatched junction bases: 6. CDR3 loop: CASSSGRGLGYTF. The CDR3 DNA sequence: TGTGCCAGCAGCTCAGGCAGGGGGCTAGGCTACACCTTC.

The sample holds one count of this clone. The chain recombines TRBV21-1 with TRBJ2-7; the table calls TRBD1, which could not be checked here. TRBV21-1 is reported as a pseudogene. The CDR3 has 12 amino acids. The CDR3 loop is CASSKFRDEQYF. The CDR3 DNA is TGTGCCAGCAGCAAGTTCAGGGACGAGCAGTACTTC.

The rearrangement uses TRBV7-8 and TRBJ1-2, with TRBD1 as a possible D gene (5 bases). V was clipped by 5 bases and J by 4 bases, with 11 bases between them. This CDR3 is 13 amino acids long. In germline, CDR1 is SGHVS, CDR2 FQNEAQ. The CDR3 region is CASSPNQGYGYTF. The CDR3, as DNA: TGTGCCAGCAGCCCCAATCAGGGCTATGGCTACACCTTC.

The CDR3 region is CASSLRRDYNEQFF. The CDR3 bases are TGTGCCAGCAGCTTAAGGAGGGACTACAATGAGCAGTTCTTC. J is TRBJ2-1 and V is TRBV7-2; weak D call: TRBD2 (6 bases). V lost 2 bases and J lost 3, with 8 bases in between. The germline gives CDR1 SGHTA, CDR2 FQGNSA. The CDR3 contains 14 residues.

This clone was recorded a few times. The chain combines TRBV7-2 with TRBJ2-1, with TRBD2 matching over 7 bases. Germline trimming cut 3 bases from V and 3 bases from J; bases unmatched to any gene: 5. The CDR3 is 15 amino acids. Germline V gene sequence: CDR1 SGHTA, CDR2 FQGNSA. The DNA for the CDR3 is TGTGCCAGCAGCTTCTGGGAGGGAAGCTACAATGAGCAGTTCTTC. Translating gives CASSFWEGSYNEQFF.

The chain has TRBV24-1 and TRBJ2-2, with D possibly matching TRBD2 (6 bases). The CDR3 loop spans 12 amino acids. The germline V gene encodes CDR1 KGHDR and CDR2 SFDVKD. Trimming pared 12 bases from V and 7 bases from J, leaving 14 bases between. The CDR3 region is CASRGSSGELFF. The DNA for the CDR3 is TGTGCCTCTCGGGGGAGTAGCGGGGAGCTGTTTTTT.

This chain connects TRBV10-3 to TRBJ1-2; a possible D gene is TRBD1 (5 bases). The germline CDR1 and CDR2 sequences are ENHRY and SYGVKD. The CDR3 is made up of 11 amino acids. Trimming left V 2 bases short and J 8 bases short, with 6 bases between. The CDR3 region is CAISEDRGYTF. DNA for the CDR3: TGTGCCATCAGTGAGGACAGAGGCTACACCTTC.

V and J are TRBV28 and TRBJ2-7, with D perhaps matching TRBD1 (5 bases). The CDR3 has 11 amino acids. CDR1 is MDHEN and CDR2 is SYDVKM in the germline V gene. V lost 8 bases to trimming and J lost 4 bases, with 9 bases between them. The CDR3 DNA is TGTGCCAGCGGTTCAGGGTACGAGCAGTACGTC. This encodes CASGSGYEQYV.

The rearrangement uses TRBV4-1 and TRBJ1-3; tentatively, D is TRBD1 (5 bases). The CDR3 length is 15 residues. Trimming removed 3 bases from V and 8 bases from J, with 17 bases in between. CDR1 is MGHRA and CDR2 is YSYEKL in the germline V gene. The CDR3 DNA reads TGCGCCAGCAGCCAGGCGGGACTTGGTAGGGACACCATATATTTT. Its translation is CASSQAGLGRDTIYF.

The chain combines TRBV4-3 with TRBJ2-3, with 11 nucleotides matching TRBD2. This CDR3 comprises 17 residues. Germline loops: CDR1 LGHNA, CDR2 YSLEER. With 9 bases clipped from V and 1 base from J, the junction kept 12 bases outside the gene matches. The CDR3 sequence is CASILAGGYCGTDTQYF. The DNA for the CDR3 is TGCGCCAGTATCCTAGCGGGGGGCTATTGTGGCACAGATACGCAGTATTTT.

The J gene is TRBJ1-1, the V gene TRBV18; D is unclear. The CDR3 length is 13 residues. Trimming took off 6 bases at V and 4 bases at J, with 12 bases between the two ends. Germline lookup yields CDR1 KGHSH and CDR2 LQKENI. This CDR3 reads CASSNSRGTEAFF. The CDR3 DNA sequence: TGTGCCAGCTCTAATAGTCGAGGCACTGAAGCTTTCTTT.

V gene TRBV15 combines with J gene TRBJ1-4, with D hard to call. V lost 0 bases and J lost 0, with 11 bases in between. Germline CDR1 LNHNV, CDR2 YYDKDF (reference sequence). CDR3 length: 17 residues. CDR3 in amino acids: CATSRDRPGATNEKLFF. In DNA form, the CDR3 reads TGTGCCACCAGCAGAGATCGCCCCGGGGCAACTAATGAAAAACTGTTTTTT.

This chain connects TRBV5-4 to TRBJ2-7; perhaps TRBD2 as D (5 bases). CDR3 length: 13 residues. With 4 bases removed from V and 7 bases from J, the gap between germline ends came to 15 bases. Germline assignment: CDR1 SGHNT and CDR2 YYREEE (reference sequence). The CDR3 nucleotides are TGTGCCAGCAGCACGGGTATTTCGGGGGAGCAGTACGTC. Protein sequence: CASSTGISGEQYV.

This rearrangement joins TRBV4-3 to TRBJ2-3; 11 bases agree with TRBD1. The J segment lost 5 bases and the V segment lost 4 bases, leaving 5 bases of the junction unmatched. The germline gives CDR1 LGHNA, CDR2 YSLEER. The CDR3 runs 15 residues. The CDR3 here is CASSRDRGVVDTQYF. CDR3 DNA sequence: TGCGCCAGCAGCCGGGACAGGGGGGTGGTAGATACGCAGTATTTT.

The V and J genes are TRBV30 and TRBJ2-2, with 12 positions matching TRBD2. The junction had 6 bases not matched to a gene; V was cut back by 2 bases and J by 5 bases. The CDR3 consists of 16 residues. Germline lookup yields CDR1 GTSNPN and CDR2 SVGIG (reference sequence). The CDR3, as DNA: TGTGCCTGGAGTAGACTAGCGGGAGTGAGGACCGGGGAGCTGTTTTTT. Translation: CAWSRLAGVRTGELFF.